What follows are 18 T cell receptor beta chains derived from one specimen sequenced in a study of control samples from healthy donors and cancer patients. Profiling relied on immunoSEQ multiplex PCR, and the TCRdb table lists in-frame clones only, not all of them. The sample includes over 150,000 clones, roughly 93% of them seen just once. The sequenced material came from blood. The source is a man aged 18 to 29 in good health.

This chain joins TRBV6-1 and TRBJ2-2; 8 bases align to TRBD1. The V gene's germline CDR1 is MNHNS and CDR2 SASEGT. With 2 bases clipped from V and 2 bases from J, the junction kept 13 bases outside the gene matches. The CDR3 covers 19 residues. The CDR3 loop is CASSEFTHRGNGNTGELFF. CDR3 nucleotides: TGTGCCAGCAGTGAATTTACCCACAGGGGGAATGGTAACACCGGGGAGCTGTTTTTT.

This clone was detected only once. For the CDR3, the DNA is TGTGCCAGCAGCTCCTTCACTGGGGCCAACGTCCTGACTTTC. Encoded protein: CASSSFTGANVLTF. V usage is TRBV7-8 and J usage is TRBJ2-6, with D unresolved. Trimming left V 4 bases short and J 2 bases short, with 6 bases between. The CDR3 is 14 residues long. Per germline, CDR1 SGHVS and CDR2 FQNEAQ.

This sequence joins TRBV2 and TRBJ2-2, with 8 bases lining up with TRBD1. CDR3 length: 13 amino acids. Unmatched junction bases numbered 5, after V lost 8 bases and J lost 6 bases. CDR1 SNHLY and CDR2 FYNNEI come from the germline V gene. The chain's CDR3 is CASLLQGAGELFF. CDR3 sequence (DNA): TGTGCCAGCCTATTACAGGGGGCCGGGGAGCTGTTTTTT.

The chain couples TRBV5-4 to TRBJ1-1; D is unclear. CDR1 is SGHNT, CDR2 YYREEE, per germline (reference sequence). V lost 0 bases to trimming and J lost 2 bases, with 11 bases between them. This CDR3 region has 15 residues. CDR3 region: CASSLVLGLNTEAFF. CDR3 coding DNA: TGTGCCAGCAGCTTGGTGCTGGGCTTAAACACTGAAGCTTTCTTT. Variable domain in full (rest from reference TRBV5-4 and TRBJ1-1): ETGVTQSPTHLIKTRGQQVTLRCSSQSGHNTVSWYQQALGQGPQFIFQYYREEENGRGNFPPRFSGLQFPNYSSELNVNALELDDSALYLCASSLVLGLNTEAFFGQGTRLTVV.

The J gene is TRBJ2-2, the V gene TRBV11-1; no definite D call. Trimming took 6 bases from V and 6 from J, leaving 14 bases between them. This CDR3 comprises 14 residues. Germline assignment: CDR1 SGHAT and CDR2 FQDESV (reference sequence). CDR3 loop: CASRKQLPSGELFF. Written as DNA, the CDR3 is TGTGCCAGCAGGAAACAACTCCCCTCCGGGGAGCTGTTTTTT. Full variable domain (outside the CDR3, taken from reference TRBV11-1 and TRBJ2-2): EAEVAQSPRYKITEKSQAVAFWCDPISGHATLYWYRQILGQGPELLVQFQDESVVDDSQLPKDRFSAERLKGVDSTLKIQPAELGDSAMYLCASRKQLPSGELFFGEGSRLTVL.

Concerning this clone itself: Other DNA sequences in this specimen translate into the identical CDR3. The chain recombines TRBV3-1 (or the pseudogene TRBV3-2) with TRBJ2-2; D possibly uses TRBD1 or TRBD2 (5 bases each). Trimming took off 4 bases at V and 0 bases at J, with 9 bases between the two ends. This CDR3 has 15 amino acids. Germline V CDR1 and CDR2: LGHDT, YNNKEL (reference sequence). Written as DNA, the CDR3 is TGTGCCAGCAGCCGAGGGACGGCGAACACCGGGGAGCTGTTTTTT. Encoded protein: CASSRGTANTGELFF.

This clone was detected only a few times. V is TRBV5-1 and J is TRBJ1-3; TRBD1 is a possible D gene (6 bases). The V and J ends lost 0 bases and 3 bases respectively, with 10 bases between them. Per the germline V gene, CDR1 is SGHRS and CDR2 is YFSETQ. This CDR3 is 15 amino acids long. The CDR3 spells CASSLGQEGGNTIYF. CDR3 in DNA: TGCGCCAGCAGCTTGGGACAGGAGGGTGGAAACACCATATATTTT.

CDR3 nucleotide sequence: TGTGCCAGCAGCCCAAAGGGAGGGGCTCTCAGTGAAGCTTTCTTT. This translates into CASSPKGGALSEAFF. This chain joins TRBV14 and TRBJ1-1, with D possibly matching TRBD1 (5 bases). V was clipped by 4 bases and J by 7 bases, with 19 bases between them. Germline assignment: CDR1 SGHDN and CDR2 FVKESK. The CDR3 spans 15 residues.

The chain links TRBV24-1 to TRBJ1-5; no firm D call. CDR1 and CDR2 from the germline V gene are KGHDR and SFDVKD. The CDR3 is 14 residues long. V lost 1 base, J lost 1 base, and 4 bases lay in between. DNA for the CDR3: TGTGCCACCAGTGATTTCCGGAGCAATCAGCCCCAGCATTTT. Amino acids: CATSDFRSNQPQHF.

The gene calls are TRBV2 and TRBJ1-4; TRBD1 matches 7 bases. Germline trimming cut 6 bases from V and 6 bases from J; bases unmatched to any gene: 10. The CDR3 contains 15 residues. Germline assignment: CDR1 SNHLY and CDR2 FYNNEI. In nucleotides, the CDR3 is TGTGCCAGCAGGGTCTTCCCAGGGGGGCATGAAAAACTGTTTTTT. This encodes CASRVFPGGHEKLFF.

V and J are TRBV2 and TRBJ1-6; D uncertain. Germline values: CDR1 SNHLY, CDR2 FYNNEI. Trimming took off 4 bases at V and 3 bases at J, with 7 bases between the two ends. The CDR3 sequence is 14 residues long. The CDR3 bases are TGTGCCAGCAGTGCGCTTGACTATAATTCACCCCTCCACTTT. Protein product: CASSALDYNSPLHF.

The rearrangement joins TRBV5-4 to TRBJ2-7; TRBD2 matches at 9 bases. Germline loops: CDR1 SGHNT, CDR2 YYREEE (reference sequence). Unmatched junction bases numbered 9, after V lost 2 bases and J lost 0 bases. CDR3 length equals 17 residues. CDR3 nucleotide sequence: TGTGCCAGCAGCTTCTCGGGACTAGCCCCAAGCTCCTACGAGCAGTACTTC. It specifies CASSFSGLAPSSYEQYF.

The V call is TRBV6-5, the J call TRBJ1-2; 8 positions agree with TRBD1. From germline, CDR1 is MNHEY and CDR2 SVGAGI. CDR3 size: 13 residues. Unmatched junction bases numbered 7, after V lost 8 bases and J lost 5 bases. The CDR3 DNA reads TGTGCCAGCTCTGACAGGGGCGGGTATGGCTACACCTTC. The encoded protein is CASSDRGGYGYTF.

This rearrangement joins TRBV5-1 to TRBJ2-6; the D gene is possibly TRBD2 (5 bases). This CDR3 is built from 16 residues. The ends were cut back, 0 bases at V and 0 bases at J, with 7 bases in the middle. Germline CDR1 reads SGHRS; CDR2 reads YFSETQ. The CDR3 DNA follows: TGCGCCAGCAGCTTGGTGGGGAGCTCTGGGGCCAACGTCCTGACTTTC. It codes for CASSLVGSSGANVLTF.

V and J are TRBV18 and TRBJ1-5; D may be TRBD1 (5 bases). The CDR3 extends over 15 amino acids. With 2 bases removed from V and 7 bases from J, the gap between germline ends came to 15 bases. Germline loops: CDR1 KGHSH, CDR2 LQKENI. The CDR3 spells CASSPFDSAGQPQHF. The CDR3, as DNA: TGTGCCAGCTCACCATTTGACTCAGCAGGGCAGCCCCAGCATTTT. The full variable domain, completed using reference TRBV18 and TRBJ1-5, is NAGVMQNPRHLVRRRGQEARLRCSPMKGHSHVYWYRQLPEEGLKFMVYLQKENIIDESGMPKERFSAEFPKEGPSILRIQQVVRGDSAAYFCASSPFDSAGQPQHFGDGTRLSIL.

The V and J genes are TRBV10-3 and TRBJ2-7; 10 bases are shared with TRBD1. Trimming removed 8 bases from V and 3 bases from J; junction bases left unmatched: 4. CDR1 and CDR2 from the germline V gene are ENHRY and SYGVKD. CDR3 length: 13 residues. The CDR3 sequence: CAIGGQGNYEQYF. The CDR3 DNA reads TGTGCCATCGGGGGACAGGGGAACTACGAGCAGTACTTC.

This chain joins TRBV5-1 and TRBJ1-1; D is possibly TRBD1 (5 bases). Germline V gives CDR1 SGHRS, CDR2 YFSETQ. This CDR3 is built from 16 residues. The V and J ends lost 3 bases and 2 bases respectively, with 17 bases between them. CDR3 nucleotide sequence: TGCGCCAGCAGCTCCTACCAGGGAGGTTTAAACACTGAAGCTTTCTTT. Protein product: CASSSYQGGLNTEAFF.

The CDR3 DNA reads TGTGCCAGCAGTTCAACTAGCGGGCGGAACTACGAGCAGTACTTC. Protein sequence: CASSSTSGRNYEQYF. The genes are TRBV6-2 or TRBV6-3 and TRBJ2-7; 9 nucleotides agree with TRBD2. Germline CDR1 is MNHEY and CDR2 is SVGEGT. Trimming took 4 bases from V and 3 from J; bases not matched to a gene: 7. The CDR3 totals 15 residues.